This is a list of T cell receptor beta chains from one sample in a study of beta chain features in type 1 diabetes. The table came from immunoSEQ multiplex PCR; TCRdb's copy has only in-frame clones and leaves some out. This table holds under 250,000 clones, approximately 11% found once. Input material: central memory CD4+ T cells from blood. Every receptor here comes from a man between 18 and 29 years old in good health. CDR3s include the opening cysteine and the closing phenylalanine or tryptophan. Fields, in order: D gene, J gene, clone size, V gene, CDR3 DNA, CDR3 protein. The D gene is left open where the match is weak. Size values are once, few and many counts, or a class for expanded clones, and some rows have none.

d_call: -; j_call: TRBJ2-3; clone_size: -; v_call: TRBV5-1; cdr3_nt: TGCGCCAGCAGCCTTACAGTCAGCACAGATACGCAGTATTTT; cdr3_aa: CASSLTVSTDTQYF
d_call: TRBD2; j_call: TRBJ2-1; clone_size: -; v_call: TRBV4-2; cdr3_nt: TGTGCCAGCGGACTAGAGGGGTCCAATGAGCAGTTCTTC; cdr3_aa: CASGLEGSNEQFF
d_call: -; j_call: TRBJ1-1; clone_size: -; v_call: TRBV20-1; cdr3_nt: TGCAGGCGGTCAGGGGACACTGAAGCTTTCTTT; cdr3_aa: CRRSGDTEAFF
d_call: TRBD1; j_call: TRBJ2-5; clone_size: -; v_call: TRBV5-6; cdr3_nt: TGTGCCAGCAGCTTGTTCAGGGGGCTCGGAGAGACCCAGTACTTC; cdr3_aa: CASSLFRGLGETQYF
d_call: -; j_call: TRBJ2-7; clone_size: -; v_call: TRBV7-2; cdr3_nt: TGTGCCAGCAGCTTATATGCCCCGGGGGGCATTGCCTACGAGCAGTACTTC; cdr3_aa: CASSLYAPGGIAYEQYF
d_call: TRBD1; j_call: TRBJ2-7; clone_size: -; v_call: TRBV28; cdr3_nt: TGTGCCAGCAGAAGACAGGGGATTACATACGAGCAGTACTTC; cdr3_aa: CASRRQGITYEQYF
d_call: -; j_call: TRBJ2-7; clone_size: -; v_call: TRBV5-1; cdr3_nt: TGCGCCAGCAAGCCCGACTCTAGGGTCCACGAGCAGTACTTC; cdr3_aa: CASKPDSRVHEQYF
d_call: TRBD1; j_call: TRBJ1-2; clone_size: -; v_call: TRBV2; cdr3_nt: TGTGCCAGCAGTCGAGGGACAGGGGGCGGCTACACCTTC; cdr3_aa: CASSRGTGGGYTF
d_call: -; j_call: TRBJ2-5; clone_size: -; v_call: TRBV27; cdr3_nt: TGTGCCAGCAGAGGACTCCAACAAGAGACCCAGTACTTC; cdr3_aa: CASRGLQQETQYF
d_call: -; j_call: TRBJ1-1; clone_size: -; v_call: TRBV30; cdr3_nt: TGTGCCTGGCGGGACGAGGGGACTGAAGCTTTCTTT; cdr3_aa: CAWRDEGTEAFF
d_call: TRBD1; j_call: TRBJ2-3; clone_size: -; v_call: TRBV18; cdr3_nt: TGTGCCAGCTCACCAACAGGGGCCACAGATACGCAGTATTTT; cdr3_aa: CASSPTGATDTQYF
d_call: -; j_call: TRBJ2-2; clone_size: many; v_call: TRBV11-2; cdr3_nt: TGTGCCAGCAGCTTAAACAGGAACACCGGGGAGCTGTTTTTT; cdr3_aa: CASSLNRNTGELFF
d_call: -; j_call: TRBJ1-2; clone_size: few; v_call: TRBV5-5; cdr3_nt: TGTGCCAGCGGAGAGGGCTATGGCTACACCTTC; cdr3_aa: CASGEGYGYTF
d_call: TRBD1; j_call: TRBJ2-5; clone_size: many; v_call: TRBV28; cdr3_nt: TGTGCCAGCAGTTCGGAATGGGACAGGGAGGGGCCAGAGACCCAGTACTTC; cdr3_aa: CASSSEWDREGPETQYF
d_call: -; j_call: TRBJ2-7; clone_size: -; v_call: TRBV7-2; cdr3_nt: TGTGCCAGCAGCTCCCGGACTGACTACGAGCAGTACTTC; cdr3_aa: CASSSRTDYEQYF
d_call: -; j_call: TRBJ1-3; clone_size: many; v_call: TRBV18; cdr3_nt: TGTGCCAGCTCACCATTGAGGGAAGGAAACACCATATATTTT; cdr3_aa: CASSPLREGNTIYF
d_call: -; j_call: TRBJ2-1; clone_size: many; v_call: TRBV4-1; cdr3_nt: TGCGCCAGCAGCCACGGACTCAACAGGGATAATGAGCAGTTCTTC; cdr3_aa: CASSHGLNRDNEQFF
d_call: TRBD2; j_call: TRBJ2-3; clone_size: few; v_call: TRBV19; cdr3_nt: TGTGCCAGTATGGGACTAGCGGGATACACAGATACGCAGTATTTT; cdr3_aa: CASMGLAGYTDTQYF
d_call: -; j_call: TRBJ1-2; clone_size: -; v_call: TRBV19; cdr3_nt: TGTGCCAGTAGTTCGGCGGGGGTCTATGGCTACACCTTC; cdr3_aa: CASSSAGVYGYTF
d_call: -; j_call: TRBJ2-1; clone_size: -; v_call: TRBV7-7; cdr3_nt: TGTGCTAGCAGCTTAGGGGACGAGGGTCAGCAGTTCTTC; cdr3_aa: CASSLGDEGQQFF
d_call: TRBD2; j_call: TRBJ2-3; clone_size: -; v_call: TRBV7-9; cdr3_nt: TGTGCCAGCAGCTCAGGGACTAGCGGAGATACGCAGTATTTT; cdr3_aa: CASSSGTSGDTQYF
d_call: TRBD2; j_call: TRBJ2-7; clone_size: -; v_call: TRBV6-5; cdr3_nt: TGTGCCAGCAGGGCTAGCGGGAGTCGGTACGAGCAGTACTTC; cdr3_aa: CASRASGSRYEQYF
d_call: -; j_call: TRBJ2-5; clone_size: -; v_call: TRBV25-1; cdr3_nt: TGTGCCAGCAGTGAACCCCCGGGCGCGGAGTGGGACCAAGAGACCCAGTACTTC; cdr3_aa: CASSEPPGAEWDQETQYF
d_call: TRBD1; j_call: TRBJ2-1; clone_size: few; v_call: TRBV4-1; cdr3_nt: TGCGCCAGCAGCCCGGACAGGGTTTGGTACAATGAGCAGTTCTTC; cdr3_aa: CASSPDRVWYNEQFF
d_call: TRBD1; j_call: TRBJ1-2; clone_size: -; v_call: TRBV11-2; cdr3_nt: TGTGCCAGCAGCTTAGGACAGGGGTATGGCTACACCTTC; cdr3_aa: CASSLGQGYGYTF
d_call: -; j_call: TRBJ1-1; clone_size: -; v_call: TRBV18; cdr3_nt: TGTGCCAGCTCACCTAACAGGGTGGAGAGCGCTGAAGCTTTCTTT; cdr3_aa: CASSPNRVESAEAFF
d_call: -; j_call: TRBJ2-7; clone_size: -; v_call: TRBV7-2; cdr3_nt: TGTGCCAGCAGCTTGAGGTCGGGATTGGGCGAGCAGTACTTC; cdr3_aa: CASSLRSGLGEQYF
d_call: TRBD1; j_call: TRBJ1-5; clone_size: -; v_call: TRBV27; cdr3_nt: TGTGCCAGCAGTTTACGGCCAGGGGGCCAGCCCCAGCATTTT; cdr3_aa: CASSLRPGGQPQHF
d_call: -; j_call: TRBJ1-2; clone_size: -; v_call: TRBV9; cdr3_nt: TGTGCCAGCAGCGTGGACAGAAACTATGGCTACACCTTC; cdr3_aa: CASSVDRNYGYTF
d_call: -; j_call: TRBJ2-7; clone_size: few; v_call: TRBV11-2; cdr3_nt: TGTGCCAGCAGCTTAGACAGGGACTACGAGCAGTACTTC; cdr3_aa: CASSLDRDYEQYF
d_call: -; j_call: TRBJ2-5; clone_size: few; v_call: TRBV5-5; cdr3_nt: TGTGCCAGCAGCTTGGAGTGGGAAGAGACCCAGTACTTC; cdr3_aa: CASSLEWEETQYF
d_call: TRBD1; j_call: TRBJ2-7; clone_size: few; v_call: TRBV15; cdr3_nt: TGTGCCACCAGCAGAGATCCCGAAGGACAGGGGAATTTC; cdr3_aa: CATSRDPEGQGNF
d_call: -; j_call: TRBJ1-2; clone_size: few; v_call: TRBV7-9; cdr3_nt: TGTGCCAGCAGCTTAAGAGAGCGAGCTAACTATGGCTACACCTTC; cdr3_aa: CASSLRERANYGYTF
d_call: -; j_call: TRBJ1-3; clone_size: -; v_call: TRBV7-2; cdr3_nt: TGTGCCAGCAGCCGACGGACTGGGGTTGGAAACACCATATATTTT; cdr3_aa: CASSRRTGVGNTIYF
d_call: -; j_call: TRBJ2-5; clone_size: few; v_call: TRBV5-4; cdr3_nt: TGTGCCAGCAGCTTGGGGCAGGCCTACCAAGAGACCCAGTACTTC; cdr3_aa: CASSLGQAYQETQYF
d_call: -; j_call: TRBJ2-5; clone_size: -; v_call: TRBV7-7; cdr3_nt: TGTGCTAGCAGCTATACAGGGTCGGAGACCCAGTACTTC; cdr3_aa: CASSYTGSETQYF
d_call: -; j_call: TRBJ2-7; clone_size: many; v_call: TRBV4-3; cdr3_nt: TGCGCCAGCAGCCAAGAAGGGAAGTACGAGCAGTACTTC; cdr3_aa: CASSQEGKYEQYF
d_call: -; j_call: TRBJ1-3; clone_size: few; v_call: TRBV7-9; cdr3_nt: TGTGCCAGCAGCTTAGCCTCTGGAAACACCATATATTTT; cdr3_aa: CASSLASGNTIYF
d_call: -; j_call: TRBJ2-1; clone_size: -; v_call: TRBV9; cdr3_nt: TGTGCCAGCAGCGTAGGGTTTCTTTACAATGAGCAGTTCTTC; cdr3_aa: CASSVGFLYNEQFF
d_call: TRBD1; j_call: TRBJ2-5; clone_size: few; v_call: TRBV5-6; cdr3_nt: TGTGCCAGCAGCGGAGGACAGGGCGGGGAGACCCAGTACTTC; cdr3_aa: CASSGGQGGETQYF
d_call: TRBD2; j_call: TRBJ2-6; clone_size: -; v_call: TRBV28; cdr3_nt: TGTGCCAGCAGTGGTAGCGGGAGGGCCGGCTCTGGGGCCAACGTCCTGACTTTC; cdr3_aa: CASSGSGRAGSGANVLTF